This T cell receptor (beta chain) is from a study of blood T cell repertoires in COVID-19. Study information: PBMCs, B-cell-depleted T cells, or T cells were the source of the cDNA or gDNA that made up the material.

V was clipped by 5 bases and J by 3 bases; unmatched bases: 12. Per the germline V gene, CDR1 is SEHNR and CDR2 is FQNEAQ (reference sequence). The length of the CDR3 is 16 residues. Self-reported history from a screening survey and questionnaire set each donor's cohort. Sequencing was performed with immunoSEQ multiplex PCR; in TCRdb, only in-frame clones are kept and a portion is missing. The table lists 200,000 or so clones, around 88% of them singletons, with under 2.5% in the top ten. This sequence was found in a middle-aged woman with acute COVID-19. Sequences were obtained from PBMCs or T cells enriched from blood (not recorded which). The gene calls are TRBV7-9 and TRBJ1-1, with 7 bases fitting TRBD1. CDR3 in amino acids: CASSTYRGVTDTEAFF. In DNA form, the CDR3 reads TGTGCCAGCAGCACCTACAGGGGAGTTACGGACACTGAAGCTTTCTTT.